These T cell receptor beta chains were read from a single sample in a study of T cells after yellow fever vaccination. TCRdb fed the 5' RACE reads into MiXCR, producing one record per CDR3 protein. The sample lists 600,000 to 750,000 distinct CDR3 sequences, over 9% occurring once. Specimen: PBMCs, collected on the day of the yellow fever booster vaccination. All receptors come from a man aged 30-40 years who received the YFV17D yellow fever vaccine. Both conserved end residues are part of each CDR3. A D gene is named only where the DNA matches it firmly. Clone size is stated in some rows and not others, as once, few, many or a class when expanded.

V: TRBV15
size: few
D: TRBD1
J: TRBJ1-5
CDR3: CATSLTGQVYGGRNQPQHF
DNA: TGTGCCACCAGCCTTACGGGACAGGTATACGGGGGGAGAAATCAGCCCCAGCATTTT

V: TRBV27
size: few
D: NA
J: TRBJ2-7
CDR3: CATTYWRARQYF
DNA: TGTGCCACGACCTACTGGAGGGCTCGGCAGTACTTC

V: TRBV7-7
size: few
D: NA
J: TRBJ2-1
CDR3: CASSREGLGDNEQFF
DNA: TGTGCCAGCAGTAGAGAGGGCCTAGGTGACAATGAGCAGTTCTTC

V: TRBV7-3
size: few
D: NA
J: TRBJ2-1
CDR3: CASSLRPVSYNEQFF
DNA: TGTGCCAGCAGCTTAAGGCCCGTTTCCTACAATGAGCAGTTCTTC

V: TRBV29-1
size: many
D: TRBD1
J: TRBJ2-1
CDR3: CSVDPDRGAFF
DNA: TGCAGCGTTGATCCCGACAGGGGGGCTTTCTTC

V: TRBV12-3/TRBV12-4
size: NA
D: NA
J: TRBJ2-3
CDR3: CASSAISGTQYF
DNA: TGTGCCAGCAGCGCGATTTCGGGTACGCAGTATTTT

V: TRBV3-1
size: NA
D: NA
J: TRBJ1-4
CDR3: CASCQSRFTNEKLFF
DNA: TGTGCCAGCTGCCAATCCCGGTTTACTAATGAAAAACTGTTTTTT

V: TRBV4-3
size: many
D: NA
J: TRBJ2-3
CDR3: CASSRTRGTPEDTQYF
DNA: TGCGCCAGCAGCCGGACCCGGGGGACCCCTGAAGATACGCAGTATTTT

V: TRBV20-1
size: NA
D: TRBD2
J: TRBJ2-5
CDR3: CSAIRLAGLQETQYF
DNA: TGCAGTGCTATTCGACTAGCGGGACTTCAAGAGACCCAGTACTTC

V: TRBV11-1
size: few
D: NA
J: TRBJ2-7
CDR3: CASSPTGTGGEQYF
DNA: TGTGCCAGCAGCCCGACCGGGACCGGGGGCGAGCAGTACTTC

V: TRBV12-3/TRBV12-4
size: NA
D: NA
J: TRBJ2-1
CDR3: CASSFGTPNEQFF
DNA: TGTGCCAGCAGTTTTGGGACTCCCAATGAGCAGTTCTTC

V: TRBV4-3
size: many
D: TRBD2
J: TRBJ2-2
CDR3: CASSQSGTRVSGELFF
DNA: TGCGCCAGCAGCCAATCCGGGACTAGGGTTTCCGGGGAGCTGTTTTTT

V: TRBV5-1
size: many
D: NA
J: TRBJ2-5
CDR3: CASSLRVEETQYF
DNA: TGCGCCAGCAGCTTGAGGGTGGAAGAGACCCAGTACTTC

V: TRBV20-1
size: few
D: NA
J: TRBJ1-2
CDR3: CSARGRDYGYTF
DNA: TGCAGTGCTAGAGGCCGAGACTATGGCTACACCTTC

V: TRBV13
size: once
D: NA
J: TRBJ2-1
CDR3: CASSFTEIFNLQGGEQFF
DNA: TGTGCCAGCAGCTTCACAGAAATCTTCAACCTACAGGGCGGTGAGCAGTTCTTC